Detailed here is one T cell receptor (beta chain). This entry comes from a study of blood T cell repertoires in COVID-19. Study context: The United States, Italy and Spain were the sources of the acute and convalescent COVID-19 samples.

The protocol was immunoSEQ multiplex PCR, while the TCRdb copy is restricted to in-frame clones and leaves out a portion. The sample carries some 490,000 clones, around 85% recorded once. Researchers sorted participants into cohorts using their self-reported clinical history. This TCR was sampled from a woman aged 55-69 years who had recovered from COVID-19. Material: PBMCs or T cells enriched from blood (not recorded which).

The CDR3 here is CASSEGRVCCEQYF. The DNA for the CDR3 is TGTGCCAGCAGTGAAGGCAGGGTATGCTGCGAGCAGTACTTC. The V and J genes are TRBV6-1 and TRBJ2-7; a possible D gene is TRBD1 (5 bases). Trimming removed 1 base at V and 6 bases at J, with 13 bases between. The CDR3 contains 14 residues. Germline V lookup: CDR1 MNHNS, CDR2 SASEGT.